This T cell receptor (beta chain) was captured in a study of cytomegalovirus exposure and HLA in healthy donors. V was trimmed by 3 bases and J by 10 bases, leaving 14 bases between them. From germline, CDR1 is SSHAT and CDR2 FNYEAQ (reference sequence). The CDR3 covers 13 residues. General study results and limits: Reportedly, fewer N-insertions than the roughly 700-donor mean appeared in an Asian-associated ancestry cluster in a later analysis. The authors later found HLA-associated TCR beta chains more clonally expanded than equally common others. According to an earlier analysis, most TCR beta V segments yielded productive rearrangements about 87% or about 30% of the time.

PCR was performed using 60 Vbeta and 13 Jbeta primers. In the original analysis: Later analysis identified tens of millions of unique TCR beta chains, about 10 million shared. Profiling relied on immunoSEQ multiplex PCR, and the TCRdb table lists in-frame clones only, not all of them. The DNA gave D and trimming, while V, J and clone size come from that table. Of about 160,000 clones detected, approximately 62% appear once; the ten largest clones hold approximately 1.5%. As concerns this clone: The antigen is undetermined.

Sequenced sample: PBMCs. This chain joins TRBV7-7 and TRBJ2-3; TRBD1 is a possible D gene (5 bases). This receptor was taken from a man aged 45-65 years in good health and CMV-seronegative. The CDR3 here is CASSLSGWGSQYF. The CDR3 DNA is TGTGCCAGCAGCTTGTCCGGTTGGGGCTCGCAGTATTTT.